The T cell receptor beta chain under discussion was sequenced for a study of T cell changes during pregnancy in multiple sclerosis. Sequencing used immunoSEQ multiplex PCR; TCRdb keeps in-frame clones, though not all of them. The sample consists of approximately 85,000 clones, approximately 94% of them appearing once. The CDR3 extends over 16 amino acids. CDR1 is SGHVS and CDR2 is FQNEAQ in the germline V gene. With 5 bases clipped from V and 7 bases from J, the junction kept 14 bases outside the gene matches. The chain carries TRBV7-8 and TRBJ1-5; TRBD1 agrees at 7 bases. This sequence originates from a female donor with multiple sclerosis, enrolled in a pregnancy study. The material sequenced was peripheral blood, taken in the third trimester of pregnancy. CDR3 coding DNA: TGTGCCAGCAGCCGGGGGCGACAGGGAGTTGTGCAGCCCCAGCATTTT. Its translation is CASSRGRQGVVQPQHF.